The 20 T cell receptor beta chains presented below share a single source sample, sequenced in a study of early T cells in non-severe SARS-CoV-2 infection. TCRdb used MiXCR to reprocess the 5' RACE reads, holding one entry per CDR3 protein. This table holds about 49,000 distinct CDR3 sequences, around 12% found once. Sequencing used whole blood, obtained at baseline. Receptors originate from an adult who was a healthcare worker with PCR-confirmed SARS-CoV-2 infection or an uninfected control (not recorded which).

The chain employs TRBV6-2 or TRBV6-3 and TRBJ1-1; TRBD1 is a possible D gene (5 bases). Per the germline V gene, CDR1 is MNHEY and CDR2 is SVGEGT. The CDR3 extends over 17 amino acids. Between the trimmed V and J ends, which lost 5 bases and 4 bases, there was a span of 23 bases. The CDR3 loop is CASSNARDFRAATEAFF. CDR3 in DNA: TGTGCCAGCAGTAACGCCCGGGACTTCCGGGCGGCCACTGAAGCTTTCTTT.

This clonotype was detected only a few times. The chain couples TRBV19 to TRBJ1-1; D is perhaps TRBD1 (6 bases). This CDR3 is 13 amino acids long. V was trimmed by 5 bases and J by 8 bases, leaving 15 bases between them. Germline CDR1 reads LNHDA; CDR2 reads SQIVND (reference sequence). The CDR3 here is CASSAATGTEAFF. The CDR3 DNA is TGTGCCAGTAGTGCGGCCACCGGGACAGAAGCTTTCTTT. The variable domain in full, completed from reference TRBV19 and TRBJ1-1, reads DGGITQSPKYLFRKEGQNVTLSCEQNLNHDAMYWYRQDPGQGLRLIYYSQIVNDFQKGDIAEGYSVSREKKESFPLTVTSAQKNPTAFYLCASSAATGTEAFFGQGTRLTVV.

This clonotype appeared a few times. This chain uses TRBV4-3 with TRBJ2-3; 8 nucleotides agree with TRBD2. Germline assignment: CDR1 LGHNA and CDR2 YSLEER. V lost 4 bases to trimming and J lost 0 bases; unmatched junction nucleotides: 6. This CDR3 comprises 16 residues. CDR3 sequence reads: CASSLLGGGSTDTQYF. CDR3 DNA: TGCGCCAGCAGCCTACTTGGCGGGGGGAGCACAGATACGCAGTATTTT.

V is TRBV12-3 or TRBV12-4 and J is TRBJ2-7; D may be TRBD2 (5 bases). Trimming stripped 2 bases from V and 8 bases from J, with 16 bases between. The CDR3 has 14 residues. CDR3 sequence: CASSLRSRGGQQYF. The CDR3, as DNA: TGTGCCAGCAGTTTACGGTCCCGGGGTGGGCAGCAGTACTTC.

The CDR3 DNA is TGTGCCAGCAGCCTCTTTACGGGCTGGGACGAGCAGTACTTC. Translated: CASSLFTGWDEQYF. The chain recombines TRBV9 with TRBJ2-7; D unclear. Trimming stripped 4 bases from V and 5 bases from J, with 16 bases between. The CDR3 is made up of 14 amino acids. CDR1 and CDR2 (germline): SGDLS, YYNGEE.

There are a few counts of this clonotype. The J gene is TRBJ1-4, the V gene TRBV16; 9 bases map to TRBD1. V shed 2 bases and J 8 bases; nucleotides not matched to a gene: 3. CDR1 and CDR2 from the germline V gene are KGHSY and FQNENV. The CDR3 contains 14 residues. This chain's CDR3 is CASSQDGTGEKLFF. CDR3 nucleotide sequence: TGTGCCAGCAGCCAAGACGGGACAGGGGAAAAACTGTTTTTT. The whole variable domain, remainder taken from reference TRBV16 and TRBJ1-4, is GEEVAQTPKHLVRGEGQKAKLYCAPIKGHSYVFWYQQVLKNEFKFLISFQNENVFDETGMPKERFSAKCLPNSPCSLEIQATKLEDSAVYFCASSQDGTGEKLFFGSGTQLSVL.

The gene calls are TRBV29-1 and TRBJ2-3; TRBD1 aligns across 8 bases. CDR1 and CDR2 from the germline V gene are SQVTM and ANQGSEA. With V trimmed by 5 bases and J by 2 bases, 12 bases remained unmatched. This CDR3 comprises 16 residues. For the CDR3, the DNA is TGCAGCGTTAAACAGGGGGTACTGAAAGACACAGATACGCAGTATTTT. It is translated as CSVKQGVLKDTDTQYF.

The rearrangement uses TRBV14 and TRBJ1-5; D is ambiguous. The CDR3 totals 13 residues. Deletions cut 4 bases from V and 4 bases from J, with 8 bases between. The germline V gene has CDR1 SGHDN and CDR2 FVKESK. CDR3 sequence: CASSRDFNQPQHF. The CDR3 DNA follows: TGTGCCAGCAGCCGGGATTTTAATCAGCCCCAGCATTTT.

This clonotype was detected only a few times. One end of the junction is discordant with germline, which a read error may explain. This sequence joins TRBV6-2 or TRBV6-3 and TRBJ2-1, with a possible D match to TRBD2 (5 bases). In germline, CDR1 is MNHEY, CDR2 SVGEGT. The CDR3 totals 12 residues. CDR3 residues: CASSFPTNPRIF. The CDR3 DNA follows: TGTGCCAGCAGTTTTCCGACTAATCCCAGGATCTTC.

This clonotype showed up many times. The CDR3 nucleotides read TGTGCCAGCTCGGCCTCAGGGGACACTGAAGCTTTCTTT. Its translation: CASSASGDTEAFF. The chain employs TRBV18 and TRBJ1-1, with a weak D call TRBD1 (6 bases). Germline values: CDR1 KGHSH, CDR2 LQKENI. V was pared by 6 bases and J by 3 bases, with 11 bases between. The CDR3 sequence is 13 residues long. The full variable domain, with the rest looked up from reference TRBV18 and TRBJ1-1, is NAGVMQNPRHLVRRRGQEARLRCSPMKGHSHVYWYRQLPEEGLKFMVYLQKENIIDESGMPKERFSAEFPKEGPSILRIQQVVRGDSAAYFCASSASGDTEAFFGQGTRLTVV.

This clonotype was recorded a few times. The rearrangement joins TRBV7-6 to TRBJ1-1, with D possibly being TRBD1 (5 bases). The CDR3 extends over 15 amino acids. The V end was cut by 2 bases, the J end by 6 bases, with 16 bases between. CDR1 and CDR2 (germline): SGHVS, FNYEAQ. The CDR3: CASSLKQLGVSEAFF. The CDR3 DNA is TGTGCCAGCAGCTTAAAACAGTTGGGGGTCTCTGAAGCTTTCTTT.

This clonotype was seen a handful of times. The chain carries TRBV2 and TRBJ1-1; the D is unclear. Germline CDR1 and CDR2: SNHLY and FYNNEI. V dropped 6 bases and J dropped 0 bases, with 11 bases sitting between them. The CDR3 is made up of 14 amino acids. The CDR3 sequence is CASSGTSMNTEAFF. CDR3 nucleotide sequence: TGTGCCAGCAGCGGTACATCGATGAACACTGAAGCTTTCTTT.

A remark on this clonotype: A much more abundant neighbour one base away suggests this may be a read error. This chain joins TRBV7-6 and TRBJ1-4; D not certain. CDR1 and CDR2 from the germline V gene are SGHVS and FNYEAQ. This CDR3 has 13 amino acids. The CDR3 reads CVSSSELDEKLFF. CDR3 bases: TGTGTCAGCAGTTCGGAGCTGGATGAAAAACTGTTTTTT.

CDR3 region: CTTLTTSGSNEQFF. As DNA, the CDR3 is TGCACCACGTTGACGACTAGCGGAAGCAATGAGCAGTTCTTC. This sequence joins TRBV29-1 and TRBJ2-1, with 9 positions matching TRBD2. In germline, CDR1 is SQVTM, CDR2 ANQGSEA. This CDR3 has 14 amino acids.

This clonotype was found many times. This chain joins TRBV12-3 or TRBV12-4 and TRBJ1-1; D may be TRBD1 (5 bases). The V end lost 9 bases, the J end lost 1 base, and 15 bases lay between the germline ends. The length of the CDR3 is 14 residues. The CDR3 DNA follows: TGTGCCAGTTCCCTGGGACTTTCGAACACTGAAGCTTTCTTT. Translating gives CASSLGLSNTEAFF.

V usage is TRBV14 and J usage is TRBJ2-1; 10 positions match TRBD2. Losses at the gene ends were 3 bases for V and 6 bases for J; bases not matched to a gene: 8. The CDR3 contains 16 residues. The V gene's germline CDR1 is SGHDN and CDR2 FVKESK. In nucleotides, the CDR3 is TGTGCCAGCAGCCAGGAGGGACTAGCGCACCTCAATGAGCAGTTCTTC. Protein product: CASSQEGLAHLNEQFF.

The J gene is TRBJ2-5, the V gene TRBV10-1, with D unclear. Germline loops: CDR1 WNHNN, CDR2 SYGVQD (reference sequence). V lost 3 bases and J lost 2, with 16 bases in between. The CDR3 has 16 residues. The CDR3 reads CASSDQLGLSQETQYF. The CDR3 nucleotides read TGCGCCAGCAGTGACCAACTCGGGCTTTCTCAAGAGACCCAGTACTTC.

The rearrangement joins TRBV28 to TRBJ1-1; the D gene is possibly TRBD1 (5 bases). Trimming stripped 7 bases from V and 0 bases from J, with 9 bases between. The CDR3 extends over 13 amino acids. The germline gives CDR1 MDHEN, CDR2 SYDVKM. This CDR3 is CASTPGMNTEAFF. The CDR3 DNA sequence: TGTGCCAGCACCCCAGGGATGAACACTGAAGCTTTCTTT.

This clonotype has just a few counts. The V and J genes are TRBV12-3 or TRBV12-4 and TRBJ2-6, with D perhaps matching TRBD2 (5 bases). CDR3 size: 14 residues. The V end was cut by 8 bases, the J end by 1 base, with 9 bases between. The CDR3 coding sequence is TGTGCCAGCCAGACGGGGTCTGGGGCCAACGTCCTGACTTTC. Amino acid sequence: CASQTGSGANVLTF.

The gene calls are TRBV11-3 and TRBJ2-3, with D tentatively TRBD1 (6 bases). Trimming cost V 0 bases and J 1 base, with 11 bases left between them. The CDR3 sequence is 16 residues long. Germline CDR1 reads SGHNT; CDR2 reads YENEEA. CDR3 sequence reads: CASSLELAGGTDTQYF. The DNA of the CDR3 is TGTGCCAGCAGCTTAGAGTTGGCAGGGGGCACAGATACGCAGTATTTT.